This T cell receptor beta chain was identified during a study of cytomegalovirus exposure and HLA in healthy donors. Overall study findings and caveats: The listing of some 170 TCR beta chains classed them as cytomegalovirus-associated. For most TCR beta V segments, an earlier analysis put the productive rate at about 90% or about 30% of the time.

Turning to this clone: Its antigen is not known.

In the PCR, 60 Vbeta and 13 Jbeta primers were used. The assay was immunoSEQ multiplex PCR, and TCRdb's table has in-frame clones only and misses some. The table has 80,000 or so clones, roughly 72% seen once. The CDR3 covers 13 residues. V was clipped by 5 bases and J by 4 bases, with 11 bases between them. Germline loops: CDR1 LNHDA, CDR2 SQIVND (reference sequence). The TCR was taken from a man aged 25 to 40 in good health and CMV-seropositive. The gene calls are TRBV19 and TRBJ1-2, with D possibly being TRBD1 (6 bases). Material: PBMCs. The CDR3 DNA reads TGTGCCAGTAGTCCGTCGACAGGCTATGGCTACACCTTC. Amino acids: CASSPSTGYGYTF.